This entry lists 30 T cell receptor beta chains sequenced from one sample in a study of cytomegalovirus exposure and HLA in healthy donors. PCR amplification relied on 60 Vbeta primers (plus 13 Jbeta primers). Profiled with immunoSEQ multiplex PCR; TCRdb holds only in-frame clones, not every one. The profile shows 100,000 to 120,000 clones, under 85% of them singletons. The sequencing sample was made of PBMCs. The receptors were gathered from a man aged 25 to 40 in good health and CMV-seropositive.

In its sample, this clone was seen once. The gene calls are TRBV9 and TRBJ1-3; the match to TRBD1 covers 8 bases. J gave up 8 bases and V 0 bases, and 7 bases lay outside the gene matches. The CDR3 contains 15 residues. Per germline, CDR1 SGDLS and CDR2 YYNGEE. CDR3 residues: CASSVGAGGRDTIYF. The DNA of the CDR3 is TGTGCCAGCAGCGTAGGGGCAGGGGGCAGGGACACCATATATTTT.

The chain combines TRBV12-5 with TRBJ1-4, with D maybe TRBD1 (5 bases). Germline-derived CDR1 and CDR2 are LGHNT and FRNRAP. The germline V and J ends were trimmed by 7 bases and 5 bases, with 20 bases remaining between them. The CDR3 consists of 16 residues. The CDR3 DNA is TGTGCTAGTGCCCCCATGGGTGGGGCCTTGAATGAAAAACTGTTTTTT. This gives the protein CASAPMGGALNEKLFF.

Only a few counts were recorded for this clone. The chain combines TRBV18 with TRBJ1-2, with 7 nucleotides matching TRBD1. Germline trimming cut 1 base from V and 2 bases from J; bases unmatched to any gene: 1. CDR3 length equals 14 residues. Germline values: CDR1 KGHSH, CDR2 LQKENI. In DNA form, the CDR3 reads TGTGCCAGCTCACCACAACAGGGGAACTATGGCTACACCTTC. It is translated as CASSPQQGNYGYTF.

V gene TRBV25-1 combines with J gene TRBJ1-1, with TRBD1 identical over 9 bases. Germline CDR1 reads MGHDK; CDR2 reads SYGVNS. CDR3 length: 14 residues. V shed 3 bases, J shed 6 bases, and the junction held 5 bases outside the gene matches. CDR3 region: CASSDPGTGSEAFF. For the CDR3, the DNA is TGTGCCAGCAGTGACCCGGGGACAGGGTCTGAAGCTTTCTTT. The variable domain in full, with the rest retrieved from reference TRBV25-1 and TRBJ1-1, is EADIYQTPRYLVIGTGKKITLECSQTMGHDKMYWYQQDPGMELHLIHYSYGVNSTEKGDLSSESTVSRIRTEHFPLTLESARPSHTSQYLCASSDPGTGSEAFFGQGTRLTVV.

This clone was found a few times. V gene TRBV29-1 combines with J gene TRBJ2-1; D possibly corresponds to TRBD1 (6 bases). V lost 4 bases and J 8 bases, leaving 12 bases between the germline ends. The CDR3 length is 12 residues. The V gene's germline CDR1 is SQVTM and CDR2 ANQGSEA. CDR3 sequence reads: CSVASGVDEQFF. DNA for the CDR3: TGCAGCGTTGCCTCAGGGGTGGATGAGCAGTTCTTC.

The chain recombines TRBV11-2 with TRBJ2-7; TRBD1 matches 7 bases. Germline CDR1 reads SGHAT; CDR2 reads FQNNGV. Trimming at V came to 1 base and at J to 0 bases, leaving 3 bases not matched to a gene. The CDR3 has 15 amino acids. The CDR3 nucleotides are TGTGCCAGCAGCTTAGGGGACAGTAGCTCCTACGAGCAGTACTTC. The encoded protein is CASSLGDSSSYEQYF.

The J gene is TRBJ2-3, the V gene TRBV7-9; D may be TRBD1 (6 bases). The CDR3 sequence is 15 residues long. V shed 1 base and J shed 2 bases, with 10 bases lying between them. Germline CDR1 reads SEHNR; CDR2 reads FQNEAQ (reference sequence). Written as DNA, the CDR3 is TGTGCCAGCAGCTTAGTGAGGGGGACCACAGATACGCAGTATTTT. Its protein is CASSLVRGTTDTQYF.

This clone was counted between two and nine times. V is TRBV30 and J is TRBJ2-7; TRBD1 agrees at 7 bases. V lost 3 bases and J lost 2; bases outside the gene matches: 7. The CDR3 contains 14 residues. Germline lookup yields CDR1 GTSNPN and CDR2 SVGIG (reference sequence). The CDR3 nucleotides are TGTGCCTGGAGGACCGGGACAGCGACCTACGAGCAGTACTTC. Protein product: CAWRTGTATYEQYF. The complete variable domain, with remaining parts taken from reference TRBV30 and TRBJ2-7, reads SQTIHQWPATLVQPVGSPLSLECTVEGTSNPNLYWYRQAAGRGLQLLFYSVGIGQISSEVPQNLSASRPQDRQFILSSKKLLLSDSGFYLCAWRTGTATYEQYFGPGTRLTVT.

This clone was observed a single time. This chain joins TRBV14 and TRBJ2-5; weak D call: TRBD1 (5 bases). Germline CDR1 SGHDN, CDR2 FVKESK. The CDR3 has 13 amino acids. V was pared by 4 bases and J by 2 bases, with 8 bases between. CDR3 DNA sequence: TGTGCCAGCAGCCTGGGGCGGCAAGAGACCCAGTACTTC. It encodes CASSLGRQETQYF.

The CDR3 protein is CASSPLAGSSYEQYF. The CDR3 DNA follows: TGTGCCAGCAGCCCACTAGCGGGAAGCTCCTACGAGCAGTACTTC. This chain joins TRBV7-9 and TRBJ2-7; TRBD2 agrees at 10 bases. This CDR3 spans 15 amino acids. From germline, CDR1 is SEHNR and CDR2 FQNEAQ (reference sequence). The trim removed 5 bases at V and 0 bases at J, leaving 4 bases unmatched.

V usage is TRBV9 and J usage is TRBJ1-6, with D perhaps TRBD1 (6 bases). Germline lookup yields CDR1 SGDLS and CDR2 YYNGEE. The CDR3 covers 13 residues. Trimming took 0 bases from V and 13 from J, leaving 11 bases between them. DNA for the CDR3: TGTGCCAGCAGCGTAGATGGACAGTCGCCCCTCCACTTT. Amino acid sequence: CASSVDGQSPLHF.

This rearrangement joins TRBV18 to TRBJ1-1, with TRBD1 matching 7 bases. The germline gives CDR1 KGHSH, CDR2 LQKENI. V dropped 2 bases and J dropped 1; count of bases not matched to a gene: 4. This CDR3 has 15 amino acids. The CDR3 nucleotides read TGTGCCAGCTCACCAGGACAGGCTGGGAACACTGAAGCTTTCTTT. Amino acids: CASSPGQAGNTEAFF.

The chain joins TRBV30 to TRBJ2-3; 10 bases are a match to TRBD2. The CDR3 is 15 amino acids. CDR1 and CDR2 (germline): GTSNPN, SVGIG (reference sequence). The ends lost 8 bases at V and 5 bases at J; junction bases unmatched: 13. CDR3 residues: CAGLVASGGGDTQYF. CDR3 nucleotide sequence: TGTGCCGGACTCGTGGCTAGCGGGGGTGGAGATACGCAGTATTTT.

The CDR3 sequence: CSVERAGVEQYF. The CDR3 DNA sequence: TGCAGCGTTGAGAGAGCAGGGGTCGAGCAGTACTTC. The chain carries TRBV29-1 and TRBJ2-7, with D possibly TRBD1 on 6 matching bases. The V end lost 3 bases, the J end lost 6 bases, and 12 bases lay between the germline ends. Germline CDR1 reads SQVTM; CDR2 reads ANQGSEA. The CDR3 has 12 residues.

The chain is built from TRBV19 and TRBJ2-3; D gene unclear. CDR1 LNHDA and CDR2 SQIVND come from the germline V gene (reference sequence). The V end was cut by 3 bases, the J end by 6 bases, with 16 bases between. The CDR3 has 15 residues. CDR3 in amino acids: CASSMSRAHSDTQYF. In DNA form, the CDR3 reads TGTGCCAGTAGTATGTCCCGAGCCCATTCGGATACGCAGTATTTT. Complete variable domain (other parts from reference TRBV19 and TRBJ2-3): DGGITQSPKYLFRKEGQNVTLSCEQNLNHDAMYWYRQDPGQGLRLIYYSQIVNDFQKGDIAEGYSVSREKKESFPLTVTSAQKNPTAFYLCASSMSRAHSDTQYFGPGTRLTVL.

This clone was seen only a few times. The rearrangement links TRBV27 to TRBJ1-2; 9 nucleotides agree with TRBD1. Germline loops: CDR1 MNHEY, CDR2 SMNVEV (reference sequence). This CDR3 spans 13 amino acids. Unmatched junction bases numbered 6, after V lost 6 bases and J lost 7 bases. CDR3 sequence (DNA): TGTGCCAGCAGCAAGGGACAGGGCCGTGGCTACACCTTC. Translating gives CASSKGQGRGYTF.

V gene TRBV14 combines with J gene TRBJ2-5; possible D gene TRBD1, 6 bases. The J call may be wrong; the DNA end is better matched by TRBJ2-7. Germline V gene sequence: CDR1 SGHDN, CDR2 FVKESK. CDR3 length: 17 amino acids. DNA for the CDR3: TGTGCCAGCAGCCCTCCCCCGGGACACCAACGCTCCTACGAGCAGTACTTC. Translation: CASSPPPGHQRSYEQYF.

The rearrangement joins TRBV9 to TRBJ2-4, with TRBD2 identical over 10 bases. The CDR3 consists of 18 residues. Per the germline V gene, CDR1 is SGDLS and CDR2 is YYNGEE. The J segment lost 0 bases and the V segment lost 0 bases, leaving 6 bases of the junction unmatched. CDR3 in DNA: TGTGCCAGCAGCGTAGGGTCTAGCGGGGGCATAGCCAAAAACATTCAGTACTTC. Protein product: CASSVGSSGGIAKNIQYF. Full variable domain (remainder filled in from reference TRBV9 and TRBJ2-4): DSGVTQTPKHLITATGQRVTLRCSPRSGDLSVYWYQQSLDQGLQFLIQYYNGEERAKGNILERFSAQQFPDLHSELNLSSLELGDSALYFCASSVGSSGGIAKNIQYFGAGTRLSVL.

The CDR3 is CASSGSTGNTIYF. The CDR3 bases are TGTGCCAGCAGCGGGAGTACTGGAAACACCATATATTTT. The chain recombines TRBV21-1 with TRBJ1-3. TRBV21-1 is shown as a pseudogene. This CDR3 is 13 amino acids long.

This clone has more than one count but fewer than ten. V gene TRBV2 combines with J gene TRBJ1-1, with D possibly matching TRBD1 (5 bases). Trimming left V 5 bases short and J 1 base short, with 11 bases between. This CDR3 spans 14 amino acids. Germline lookup yields CDR1 SNHLY and CDR2 FYNNEI. Here the CDR3 reads CASSNNQGNTEAFF. CDR3 in DNA: TGTGCCAGCAGTAACAACCAGGGGAACACTGAAGCTTTCTTT.

V usage is TRBV7-9 and J usage is TRBJ2-3; 8 bases map to TRBD2. V dropped 2 bases and J dropped 5; count of bases not matched to a gene: 3. This CDR3 is built from 14 residues. Germline CDR1 reads SEHNR; CDR2 reads FQNEAQ (reference sequence). CDR3 DNA: TGTGCCAGCAGCTTAATTGCGGGGGGAGATACGCAGTATTTT. Translation: CASSLIAGGDTQYF.

This sequence joins TRBV4-1 and TRBJ2-7, with D tentatively TRBD2 (5 bases). The germline V gene encodes CDR1 MGHRA and CDR2 YSYEKL. The V end was cut by 3 bases, the J end by 4 bases, with 13 bases between. The CDR3 extends over 14 amino acids. CDR3 protein: CASSQEADWYEQYF. DNA of the CDR3: TGCGCCAGCAGCCAGGAGGCCGACTGGTACGAGCAGTACTTC.

The chain joins TRBV2 to TRBJ2-7; 8 nucleotides match TRBD1. CDR3 length: 13 residues. CDR1 and CDR2 from the germline V gene are SNHLY and FYNNEI. Trimming removed 6 bases from V and 9 bases from J; junction bases left unmatched: 10. The CDR3 DNA follows: TGTGCCAGCAGCGAGGACAGGGCCGTCGGGCAGTACTTC. Its protein is CASSEDRAVGQYF.

The chain employs TRBV5-1 and TRBJ2-5, with 10 bases that match TRBD2. This CDR3 has 16 amino acids. V shed 0 bases, J shed 2 bases, and the junction held 4 bases outside the gene matches. CDR1 and CDR2 (germline): SGHRS, YFSETQ. The CDR3 sequence is CASSLGISGGQETQYF. CDR3 DNA: TGCGCCAGCAGCTTGGGTATTAGCGGGGGGCAAGAGACCCAGTACTTC.

This clone was seen once. V is TRBV2 and J is TRBJ1-5; 8 bases fit TRBD1. CDR3 length equals 14 residues. The germline V gene encodes CDR1 SNHLY and CDR2 FYNNEI. V shed 6 bases, J shed 7 bases, and the junction held 8 bases outside the gene matches. CDR3 coding DNA: TGTGCCAGCAGCGGACAGGGACGGTGGCAGCCCCAGCATTTT. It codes for CASSGQGRWQPQHF.

This clone was recorded only once. The chain employs TRBV5-1 and TRBJ2-3, with a weak D call TRBD2 (5 bases). Looked up from germline, CDR1 is SGHRS and CDR2 is YFSETQ. V lost 0 bases and J lost 3, with 14 bases in between. The CDR3 contains 16 residues. Here the CDR3 DNA reads TGCGCCAGCAGCTTGGCACGGGGAGTTGGTACAGATACGCAGTATTTT. It translates to CASSLARGVGTDTQYF.

The table lists this clone with a count of one. The CDR3 reads CAWSPDGYGEQFF. Written as DNA, the CDR3 is TGTGCCTGGAGCCCCGACGGGTACGGTGAGCAGTTCTTC. The chain recombines TRBV30 with TRBJ2-1; D is unclear. Germline lookup yields CDR1 GTSNPN and CDR2 SVGIG (reference sequence). With 3 bases removed from V and 9 bases from J, the gap between germline ends came to 15 bases. The CDR3 extends over 13 amino acids.

Written as DNA, the CDR3 is TGTGCCAGTAGTACCCGGTGGCAGGGGTTCTACGAGCAGTACTTC. This codes for CASSTRWQGFYEQYF. This rearrangement joins TRBV19 to TRBJ2-7, with a tentative D call TRBD1 (6 bases). The CDR3 is made up of 15 amino acids. The V and J ends lost 4 bases and 3 bases respectively, with 16 bases between them. Germline V lookup: CDR1 LNHDA, CDR2 SQIVND (reference sequence).

This chain's CDR3 is CASSLYRVNSYEQYF. Written as DNA, the CDR3 is TGTGCCAGCAGCTTATACCGGGTTAACTCCTACGAGCAGTACTTC. V gene TRBV11-2 combines with J gene TRBJ2-5; no reliable D call. The DNA matches TRBJ2-7 better at its end, which makes the J call doubtful. The CDR3 spans 15 residues. Germline CDR1 reads SGHAT; CDR2 reads FQNNGV.

Comments on this clone: Germline and junction disagree at one end, which may indicate a read error. The rearrangement links TRBV7-9 to TRBJ2-7; D possibly corresponds to TRBD2 (6 bases). The CDR3 sequence is 18 residues long. Germline V gene sequence: CDR1 SEHNR, CDR2 FQNEAQ (reference sequence). CDR3 nucleotides: TGTTCCAGCAGCTTAGCGGAGGTGGGCCGGCGGTGGCCCTACGAGCAGTACTTC. It specifies CSSSLAEVGRRWPYEQYF.